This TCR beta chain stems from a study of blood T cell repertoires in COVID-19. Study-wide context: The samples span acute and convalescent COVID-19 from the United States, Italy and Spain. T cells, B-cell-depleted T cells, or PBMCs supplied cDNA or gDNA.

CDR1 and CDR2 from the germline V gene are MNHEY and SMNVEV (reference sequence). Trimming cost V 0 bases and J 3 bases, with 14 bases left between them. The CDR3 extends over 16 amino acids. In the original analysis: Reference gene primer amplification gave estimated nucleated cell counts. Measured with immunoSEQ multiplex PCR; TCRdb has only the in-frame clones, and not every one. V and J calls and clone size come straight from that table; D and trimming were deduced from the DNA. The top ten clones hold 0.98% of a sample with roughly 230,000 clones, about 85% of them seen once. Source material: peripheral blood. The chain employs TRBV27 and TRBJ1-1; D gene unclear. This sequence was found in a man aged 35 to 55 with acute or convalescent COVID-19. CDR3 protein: CASSLSNVGVYTEAFF. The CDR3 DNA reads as TGTGCCAGCAGTTTATCGAATGTCGGAGTTTACACTGAAGCTTTCTTT.